The 14 T cell receptor beta chains presented below share a single source sample, sequenced in a study of blood T cell repertoires in COVID-19. TCRdb's copy holds only in-frame clones and misses some; the assay was immunoSEQ multiplex PCR. Altogether 150,000 to 250,000 clones are present, roughly 82% being singletons, with the ten largest covering 10% to 15%. The specimen was PBMCs or T cells enriched from blood (not recorded which). All receptors derive from a man aged 35-49 years who had recovered from COVID-19.

In this sample, this clone turned up once. The chain is built from TRBV4-2 and TRBJ2-3; weak D call: TRBD2 (5 bases). Trimming shortened V by 0 bases and J by 5 bases, and 9 bases separated the two germline ends. The CDR3 consists of 14 residues. Per germline, CDR1 LGHNA and CDR2 YNFKEQ. The CDR3 spells CASSQDDYGDTQYF. Here the CDR3 DNA reads TGTGCCAGCAGCCAAGACGACTACGGAGATACGCAGTATTTT.

V gene TRBV10-3 combines with J gene TRBJ2-4, with D uncertain. Germline V gene sequence: CDR1 ENHRY, CDR2 SYGVKD. This CDR3 region has 12 residues. With 6 bases removed from V and 9 bases from J, the gap between germline ends came to 12 bases. CDR3 sequence: CAIRPTVGIQYF. DNA of the CDR3: TGTGCCATCAGACCTACCGTCGGCATTCAGTACTTC.

This chain links TRBV4-2 with TRBJ2-1; 8 positions match TRBD1. Germline CDR1 reads LGHNA; CDR2 reads YNFKEQ. CDR3 length equals 16 residues. After removal of 0 bases from V and 6 bases from J, the junction contained 7 bases not matched to a gene. The chain's CDR3 is CASSQDSGTGTNEQFF. The CDR3 DNA is TGTGCCAGCAGCCAAGATTCCGGGACAGGCACCAATGAGCAGTTCTTC.

This chain links TRBV4-1 with TRBJ2-5; 13 bases line up with TRBD2. CDR1 MGHRA and CDR2 YSYEKL come from the germline V gene. The CDR3 is made up of 18 amino acids. The junction had 9 bases not matched to a gene; V was cut back by 4 bases and J by 1 base. The CDR3 is CASSPGLAGDATQETQYF. CDR3 DNA: TGCGCCAGCAGCCCCGGACTAGCGGGAGATGCGACCCAAGAGACCCAGTACTTC.

V gene TRBV28 combines with J gene TRBJ2-1; 7 bases line up with TRBD1. Germline V gene sequence: CDR1 MDHEN, CDR2 SYDVKM. V shed 2 bases and J 15 bases; nucleotides not matched to a gene: 7. The CDR3 extends over 12 amino acids. CDR3 amino acids: CASSLTGAEAFF. The CDR3, as DNA: TGTGCCAGCAGTTTAACAGGGGCCGAGGCGTTCTTC.

V usage is TRBV7-2 and J usage is TRBJ2-7; 8 bases align to TRBD1. The junction had 8 bases not matched to a gene; V was cut back by 5 bases and J by 2 bases. Germline lookup yields CDR1 SGHTA and CDR2 FQGNSA. The CDR3 has 15 residues. Written as DNA, the CDR3 is TGTGCCAGCAGCATCGCCGGGACAGGCACCTACGAGCAGTACTTC. This sequence encodes CASSIAGTGTYEQYF.

The chain is built from TRBV5-8 and TRBJ2-7, with 11 bases fitting TRBD2. Germline lookup yields CDR1 SGHTS and CDR2 YDEGEE. The CDR3 is 14 residues long. Unmatched junction bases numbered 3, after V lost 4 bases and J lost 3 bases. The CDR3 nucleotides are TGTGCCAGCAGCCTGGGACTAGCGGTCTACGAGCAGTACTTC. It yields the protein CASSLGLAVYEQYF.

This clone was recorded once. The CDR3 bases are TGTGCCACCAGTAGCTACTCCGGCGGGAATCAGCCCCAGCATTTT. Protein product: CATSSYSGGNQPQHF. This sequence joins TRBV24-1 and TRBJ1-5; D is unclear. This CDR3 has 15 residues. V dropped 6 bases and J dropped 4 bases, with 15 bases sitting between them. From germline, CDR1 is KGHDR and CDR2 SFDVKD.

This clone has a handful of counts. The CDR3 is CASRIGAGQGPSVMGYTF. The CDR3 DNA reads as TGTGCCAGTAGAATTGGTGCGGGACAGGGCCCCTCAGTAATGGGCTACACCTTC. V and J are TRBV19 and TRBJ1-2; TRBD1 matches 9 bases. The CDR3 length is 18 residues. Germline values: CDR1 LNHDA, CDR2 SQIVND (reference sequence). The V and J ends lost 6 bases and 8 bases, in that order; junction bases with no gene match: 22.

The chain joins TRBV4-1 to TRBJ2-1, with a weak D call TRBD2 (6 bases). The germline V gene has CDR1 MGHRA and CDR2 YSYEKL. This CDR3 contains 15 residues. V lost 5 bases and J lost 0, with 11 bases in between. The CDR3 reads CASSAGPSSYNEQFF. Written as DNA, the CDR3 is TGCGCCAGCAGCGCGGGGCCCAGCTCCTACAATGAGCAGTTCTTC.

This rearrangement joins TRBV19 to TRBJ1-5; D might be TRBD1 (5 bases). Trimming stripped 4 bases from V and 2 bases from J, with 9 bases between. This CDR3 comprises 14 residues. The germline V gene has CDR1 LNHDA and CDR2 SQIVND (reference sequence). The CDR3 DNA sequence: TGTGCCAGTAGTAGGCGGGGCGGCAATCAGCCCCAGCATTTT. Translated: CASSRRGGNQPQHF.

CDR3 bases: TGTGCCAGCAGCGTAGTCCCGGAGGTCCATCGAGATACGCAGTATTTT. Protein: CASSVVPEVHRDTQYF. V is TRBV9 and J is TRBJ2-3; a possible D gene is TRBD2 (5 bases). There are 16 residues in the CDR3. V was pared by 0 bases and J by 5 bases, with 16 bases between. The V gene's germline CDR1 is SGDLS and CDR2 YYNGEE.

This chain connects TRBV4-2 to TRBJ2-1; 7 bases align to TRBD2. Germline CDR1 reads LGHNA; CDR2 reads YNFKEQ. V dropped 4 bases and J dropped 4; count of bases not matched to a gene: 13. The CDR3 sequence is 17 residues long. CDR3 nucleotides: TGTGCCAGCAGCCCGAACCAGCGGGATGTGAGATACAATGAGCAGTTCTTC. Amino acid sequence: CASSPNQRDVRYNEQFF.

This clone was counted a single time. The chain employs TRBV28 and TRBJ1-2; 7 nucleotides align to TRBD1. The germline V gene encodes CDR1 MDHEN and CDR2 SYDVKM. With 4 bases clipped from V and 1 base from J, the junction kept 30 bases outside the gene matches. The CDR3 has 23 amino acids. The CDR3, as DNA: TGTGCCAGCAGTTGGGGGACAGATGGAGCGCGGGATGAGGGGTTGTGGTATAACTATGGCTACACCTTC. It encodes CASSWGTDGARDEGLWYNYGYTF.